This TCR beta chain was recovered during a study of shared clonotypes between healthy human individuals. Donors included only healthy HIV-negative adults lacking recent acute infections or vaccinations. A CD45RA-negative memory subset and a CD45RA+ naive subset were separated from the CD4+ cells. TCRdb's copy holds only in-frame clones and misses some; the assay was immunoSEQ multiplex PCR. Of 850,000 to 1,200,000 clones in the sample, about 80% are singletons; the top ten hold around 1.5%. The germline gives CDR1 MNHEY, CDR2 SVGAGI. The J segment lost 7 bases and the V segment lost 2 bases, leaving 6 bases of the junction unmatched. CDR3 size: 15 residues.

This receptor was taken from a man between 18 and 29 years old in good health. Material: memory CD4+ T cells sorted from blood. Subset given: CD45RA-negative fraction. The chain links TRBV6-5 to TRBJ1-4; 8 bases match TRBD1. The CDR3 DNA follows: TGTGCCAGCAGTTACGGCGACAGGGGAAGTGAAAAACTGTTTTTT. Amino acids: CASSYGDRGSEKLFF.